A selection of T cell receptor beta chains follows, all from one sample in a study of CD8+ T cells in alopecia areata. Produced via immunoSEQ multiplex PCR; TCRdb's table is partial and in-frame only. The sample holds about 74,000 clones; over 25% are singletons and the top ten take about 15%. The sample in question was CD8+ T cells sorted from blood, obtained at week 4, from a patient treated with tofacitinib. The receptor source for this set is a human donor with alopecia areata. Each CDR3 is given with its conserved first and last residue. A D gene is named only where the DNA matches it firmly. Clone size is stated in some rows and not others, as once, few, many or a class when expanded.

j_gene: TRBJ2-7
d_gene: NA
abundance: NA
v_gene: TRBV30
CDR3aa: CAWTSGTGDYEQYF
CDR3nt: TGTGCCTGGACCAGCGGAACGGGGGACTACGAGCAGTACTTC

j_gene: TRBJ2-1
d_gene: TRBD2
abundance: few
v_gene: TRBV29-1
CDR3aa: CSVEPLTSGRDNEQFF
CDR3nt: TGCAGCGTTGAGCCACTGACTAGCGGGAGAGACAATGAGCAGTTCTTC

j_gene: TRBJ2-5
d_gene: NA
abundance: few
v_gene: TRBV6-5
CDR3aa: CASSYGARETQYF
CDR3nt: TGTGCCAGCAGTTACGGGGCCAGGGAGACCCAGTACTTC

j_gene: TRBJ2-1
d_gene: TRBD2
abundance: few
v_gene: TRBV29-1
CDR3aa: CSVGGGRAVYNEQFF
CDR3nt: TGCAGCGTAGGTGGCGGGAGGGCCGTTTACAATGAGCAGTTCTTC

j_gene: TRBJ2-1
d_gene: NA
abundance: NA
v_gene: TRBV29-1
CDR3aa: CSVEDGGTEQFF
CDR3nt: TGCAGCGTTGAAGACGGAGGTACTGAGCAGTTCTTC

j_gene: TRBJ1-2
d_gene: NA
abundance: NA
v_gene: TRBV29-1
CDR3aa: CSVERVWGTPNYGYTF
CDR3nt: TGCAGCGTTGAAAGGGTTTGGGGGACACCTAACTATGGCTACACCTTC

j_gene: TRBJ2-7
d_gene: NA
abundance: NA
v_gene: TRBV29-1
CDR3aa: CSVEDNAGREQYF
CDR3nt: TGCAGCGTTGAAGATAACGCAGGCCGCGAGCAGTACTTC

j_gene: TRBJ2-4
d_gene: NA
abundance: few
v_gene: TRBV4-1
CDR3aa: CASSQAPTDIQYF
CDR3nt: TGCGCCAGCAGCCAAGCCCCTACCGACATTCAGTACTTC

j_gene: TRBJ1-2
d_gene: TRBD1
abundance: few
v_gene: TRBV6-5
CDR3aa: CASRVTGPAYGYTF
CDR3nt: TGTGCCAGCCGCGTGACAGGGCCAGCCTATGGCTACACCTTC

j_gene: TRBJ2-1
d_gene: TRBD2
abundance: few
v_gene: TRBV29-1
CDR3aa: CSVEVGYGGYNEQFF
CDR3nt: TGCAGCGTTGAAGTTGGGTACGGGGGGTACAATGAGCAGTTCTTC

j_gene: TRBJ2-1
d_gene: NA
abundance: NA
v_gene: TRBV30
CDR3aa: CAWSGTSGNEQFF
CDR3nt: TGTGCCTGGAGCGGGACTTCCGGCAATGAGCAGTTCTTC

j_gene: TRBJ1-1
d_gene: NA
abundance: few
v_gene: TRBV4-3
CDR3aa: CASSQNKPPGTEAFF
CDR3nt: TGCGCCAGCAGCCAAAACAAACCACCGGGGACTGAAGCTTTCTTT

j_gene: TRBJ1-1
d_gene: NA
abundance: NA
v_gene: TRBV29-1
CDR3aa: CSVVTGRTEAFF
CDR3nt: TGCAGCGTTGTGACGGGCCGCACTGAAGCTTTCTTT

j_gene: TRBJ2-6
d_gene: TRBD2
abundance: few
v_gene: TRBV7-8
CDR3aa: CASSLSGGLSSGANVLTF
CDR3nt: TGTGCCAGCAGCTTATCGGGGGGGCTCAGCTCTGGGGCCAACGTCCTGACTTTC

j_gene: TRBJ2-2
d_gene: NA
abundance: NA
v_gene: TRBV7-9
CDR3aa: CASSLARARKNTGELFF
CDR3nt: TGTGCCAGCAGCTTAGCTCGGGCGAGGAAAAACACCGGGGAGCTGTTTTTT

j_gene: TRBJ1-1
d_gene: TRBD1
abundance: few
v_gene: TRBV7-9
CDR3aa: CASSYGQDNLF
CDR3nt: TGTGCCAGCAGCTACGGACAGGACAACCTATTC

j_gene: TRBJ1-2
d_gene: TRBD1
abundance: few
v_gene: TRBV30
CDR3aa: CAWSEGQGFGYTF
CDR3nt: TGTGCCTGGAGCGAGGGACAGGGGTTTGGCTACACCTTC

j_gene: TRBJ2-7
d_gene: TRBD2
abundance: NA
v_gene: TRBV11-2
CDR3aa: CASAPSGRVYEQYF
CDR3nt: TGTGCCAGCGCGCCTAGCGGGAGAGTTTACGAGCAGTACTTC

j_gene: TRBJ2-1
d_gene: NA
abundance: NA
v_gene: TRBV29-1
CDR3aa: CSVEGSQGYLDNEQFF
CDR3nt: TGCAGCGTTGAAGGTAGCCAGGGGTATTTGGACAATGAGCAGTTCTTC

j_gene: TRBJ2-5
d_gene: TRBD1
abundance: few
v_gene: TRBV10-1
CDR3aa: CASSEGTARETQYF
CDR3nt: TGCGCCAGCAGTGAGGGGACAGCGAGAGAGACCCAGTACTTC

j_gene: TRBJ1-1
d_gene: TRBD1
abundance: medium-sized
v_gene: TRBV9
CDR3aa: CASSAGTGNTEAFF
CDR3nt: TGTGCCAGCAGCGCCGGGACAGGGAACACTGAAGCTTTCTTT

j_gene: TRBJ2-7
d_gene: NA
abundance: NA
v_gene: TRBV29-1
CDR3aa: CSVLSSSYEQYF
CDR3nt: TGCAGCGTCCTAAGCAGCTCCTACGAGCAGTACTTC

j_gene: TRBJ2-7
d_gene: NA
abundance: NA
v_gene: TRBV5-1
CDR3aa: CASSPGSPYEQYF
CDR3nt: TGCGCCAGCAGCCCAGGGAGTCCCTACGAGCAGTACTTC

j_gene: TRBJ2-1
d_gene: TRBD2
abundance: few
v_gene: TRBV29-1
CDR3aa: CSVDRTSGSYNEQFF
CDR3nt: TGCAGCGTGGACCGGACTAGCGGGAGTTATAATGAGCAGTTCTTC

j_gene: TRBJ2-1
d_gene: TRBD1
abundance: NA
v_gene: TRBV27
CDR3aa: CASIPGTGSTYNEQFF
CDR3nt: TGTGCCAGCATCCCCGGGACAGGGTCTACCTACAATGAGCAGTTCTTC

j_gene: TRBJ2-7
d_gene: TRBD1
abundance: NA
v_gene: TRBV2
CDR3aa: CASRTQGAQPYEQYF
CDR3nt: TGTGCCAGCCGGACTCAGGGGGCGCAGCCATACGAGCAGTACTTC

j_gene: TRBJ2-5
d_gene: TRBD2
abundance: once
v_gene: TRBV29-1
CDR3aa: CSVLHSTGGGLAGGEQYF
CDR3nt: TGCAGCGTTCTACACTCGACAGGGGGTGGACTAGCGGGCGGTGAGCAGTACTTC

j_gene: TRBJ1-2
d_gene: NA
abundance: NA
v_gene: TRBV4-1
CDR3aa: CASSLGGNYGYTF
CDR3nt: TGCGCCAGCAGTCTCGGGGGGAACTATGGCTACACCTTC

j_gene: TRBJ1-5
d_gene: NA
abundance: NA
v_gene: TRBV29-1
CDR3aa: CSVGGTGGGAQHF
CDR3nt: TGCAGCGTCGGGGGGACGGGCGGAGGGGCCCAGCATTTT

j_gene: TRBJ2-7
d_gene: TRBD1
abundance: NA
v_gene: TRBV29-1
CDR3aa: CSAGTGPGEGQYF
CDR3nt: TGCAGTGCCGGGACAGGGCCGGGTGAGGGGCAGTACTTC

j_gene: TRBJ2-1
d_gene: NA
abundance: few
v_gene: TRBV9
CDR3aa: CASSVGGERRRDEQFF
CDR3nt: TGTGCCAGCAGCGTAGGGGGGGAACGTCGTCGGGATGAGCAGTTCTTC

j_gene: TRBJ2-2
d_gene: NA
abundance: NA
v_gene: TRBV29-1
CDR3aa: CSVLGAGELFF
CDR3nt: TGCAGCGTTCTAGGGGCCGGGGAGCTGTTTTTT

j_gene: TRBJ1-2
d_gene: NA
abundance: few
v_gene: TRBV9
CDR3aa: CASSVGGDIGYTF
CDR3nt: TGTGCCAGCAGCGTAGGTGGTGACATAGGCTACACCTTC

j_gene: TRBJ1-1
d_gene: NA
abundance: NA
v_gene: TRBV30
CDR3aa: CAWSVGGDTEAFF
CDR3nt: TGTGCCTGGAGTGTTGGAGGAGACACTGAAGCTTTCTTT

j_gene: TRBJ2-3
d_gene: TRBD2
abundance: once
v_gene: TRBV27
CDR3aa: CASSYLGGRTDTQYF
CDR3nt: TGTGCCAGCAGTTATTTAGGCGGGAGGACAGATACGCAGTATTTT

j_gene: TRBJ1-2
d_gene: NA
abundance: NA
v_gene: TRBV29-1
CDR3aa: CSVATGSYDGYTF
CDR3nt: TGCAGCGTTGCCACAGGGTCGTATGATGGCTACACCTTC

j_gene: TRBJ1-2
d_gene: NA
abundance: NA
v_gene: TRBV18
CDR3aa: CASSSERTVYGYTF
CDR3nt: TGTGCCAGCTCATCCGAGAGGACAGTCTATGGCTACACCTTC

j_gene: TRBJ2-2
d_gene: NA
abundance: few
v_gene: TRBV29-1
CDR3aa: CSVEERTVREELFF
CDR3nt: TGCAGCGTTGAAGAGAGGACAGTGAGGGAGGAGCTGTTTTTT

j_gene: TRBJ2-2
d_gene: TRBD1
abundance: NA
v_gene: TRBV5-6
CDR3aa: CASSWGQLYTGELFF
CDR3nt: TGTGCCAGCAGCTGGGGACAGTTATACACCGGGGAGCTGTTTTTT

j_gene: TRBJ2-7
d_gene: NA
abundance: NA
v_gene: TRBV29-1
CDR3aa: CSVELAQSTLYEQYF
CDR3nt: TGCAGCGTTGAATTGGCACAGTCCACTCTCTACGAGCAGTACTTC

j_gene: TRBJ2-1
d_gene: TRBD2
abundance: NA
v_gene: TRBV30
CDR3aa: CAWSPGTRVGYNEQFF
CDR3nt: TGTGCCTGGAGTCCCGGGACTAGAGTGGGATACAATGAGCAGTTCTTC

j_gene: TRBJ2-7
d_gene: NA
abundance: few
v_gene: TRBV7-9
CDR3aa: CASSGGAIFSYEQYF
CDR3nt: TGTGCCAGCAGCGGGGGGGCTATTTTCTCCTACGAGCAGTACTTC

j_gene: TRBJ2-5
d_gene: NA
abundance: few
v_gene: TRBV7-9
CDR3aa: CASTSRGSQYF
CDR3nt: TGTGCCAGCACCTCTCGAGGTTCGCAGTACTTC

j_gene: TRBJ2-7
d_gene: NA
abundance: once
v_gene: TRBV9
CDR3aa: CASSVSLAERGDSYEQYF
CDR3nt: TGTGCCAGCAGCGTATCCCTAGCCGAGCGAGGGGACTCCTACGAGCAGTACTTC

j_gene: TRBJ1-2
d_gene: NA
abundance: few
v_gene: TRBV29-1
CDR3aa: CSVVGLEANYGYTF
CDR3nt: TGCAGCGTTGTTGGCCTCGAAGCCAACTATGGCTACACCTTC

j_gene: TRBJ2-2
d_gene: TRBD2
abundance: NA
v_gene: TRBV30
CDR3aa: CASTSGSGTGELFF
CDR3nt: TGTGCCTCGACTAGCGGGAGTGGCACCGGGGAGCTGTTTTTT

j_gene: TRBJ2-7
d_gene: TRBD2
abundance: many
v_gene: TRBV4-1
CDR3aa: CASSQGWGDLGLAVRYEQYF
CDR3nt: TGCGCCAGCAGCCAAGGCTGGGGGGATCTGGGACTAGCGGTGCGCTACGAGCAGTACTTC

j_gene: TRBJ1-3
d_gene: NA
abundance: few
v_gene: TRBV29-1
CDR3aa: CSVEDRRGPGNTIYF
CDR3nt: TGCAGCGTTGAAGATCGACGGGGGCCCGGAAACACCATATATTTT

j_gene: TRBJ1-2
d_gene: NA
abundance: few
v_gene: TRBV14
CDR3aa: CASSHFHRDLNYGYTF
CDR3nt: TGTGCCAGCAGCCACTTTCACCGGGACCTGAACTATGGCTACACCTTC

j_gene: TRBJ2-3
d_gene: NA
abundance: few
v_gene: TRBV15
CDR3aa: CATSRDDATDTQYF
CDR3nt: TGTGCCACCAGCAGAGATGACGCCACAGATACGCAGTATTTT

j_gene: TRBJ2-2
d_gene: NA
abundance: NA
v_gene: TRBV29-1
CDR3aa: CSVVGTKGTGELFF
CDR3nt: TGCAGCGTTGTTGGGACAAAGGGGACCGGGGAGCTGTTTTTT

j_gene: TRBJ2-1
d_gene: NA
abundance: NA
v_gene: TRBV7-9
CDR3aa: CASSSDNEQFF
CDR3nt: TGTGCCAGCAGCTCCGACAATGAGCAGTTCTTC

j_gene: TRBJ2-1
d_gene: TRBD2
abundance: many
v_gene: TRBV11-2
CDR3aa: CASSFPGLPRVAFF
CDR3nt: TGTGCCAGCAGCTTCCCGGGACTACCGCGGGTTGCGTTCTTC

j_gene: TRBJ2-7
d_gene: NA
abundance: few
v_gene: TRBV11-2
CDR3aa: CASSLVGFYEQYF
CDR3nt: TGTGCCAGCAGCTTAGTCGGTTTCTACGAGCAGTACTTC

j_gene: TRBJ2-5
d_gene: TRBD2
abundance: NA
v_gene: TRBV18
CDR3aa: CASSPWTSGEETQYF
CDR3nt: TGTGCCAGCTCACCCTGGACTAGCGGGGAAGAGACCCAGTACTTC